A selection of T cell receptor beta chains follows, all from one sample in a study of cytomegalovirus exposure and HLA in healthy donors. Sequenced by immunoSEQ multiplex PCR; TCRdb stores in-frame clones only, minus some. Here the sample spans fewer than 55,000 clones, 72% being singletons. Sequencing used PBMCs. These TCRs come from a woman aged 50 to 60 in good health and CMV-seropositive. The CDR3 runs from the conserved cysteine through the conserved F or W. The order of the fields is J gene, V gene, D gene, clone size, CDR3 length, CDR3 DNA, CDR3 protein. The D gene is left open where the match is weak. Not all rows give a size; the values are once, few, many and, for expanded clones, a class.

J gene: TRBJ1-2
V gene: TRBV7-2
D gene: TRBD1
clone size: NA
CDR3 length: 17
CDR3 DNA: TGTGCCAGCAGCTTAGGTACCCCGGGACAGAGCGTTTATGGCTACACCTTC
CDR3 protein: CASSLGTPGQSVYGYTF

J gene: TRBJ2-3
V gene: TRBV5-1
D gene: NA
clone size: NA
CDR3 length: 15
CDR3 DNA: TGCGCCAGCAGCTTGTCCCCTAGTGCCACAGATACGCAGTATTTT
CDR3 protein: CASSLSPSATDTQYF

J gene: TRBJ1-5
V gene: TRBV19
D gene: TRBD1
clone size: NA
CDR3 length: 14
CDR3 DNA: TGTGCCAGTAGTTTTGGGACAGTCAATCAGCCCCAGCATTTT
CDR3 protein: CASSFGTVNQPQHF

J gene: TRBJ2-3
V gene: TRBV15
D gene: NA
clone size: NA
CDR3 length: 16
CDR3 DNA: TGTGCCACCAGCAGAACCGGGACATCGAGCACAGATACGCAGTATTTT
CDR3 protein: CATSRTGTSSTDTQYF

J gene: TRBJ1-4
V gene: TRBV6-5
D gene: NA
clone size: few
CDR3 length: 12
CDR3 DNA: TGTGCCAGCAGACCCCTCAGGGGAAAACTGTTTTTT
CDR3 protein: CASRPLRGKLFF

J gene: TRBJ1-1
V gene: TRBV2
D gene: NA
clone size: once
CDR3 length: 12
CDR3 DNA: TGTGCCAGCAGTGAACTGGGGGCACCGGCTTTCTTT
CDR3 protein: CASSELGAPAFF

J gene: TRBJ2-5
V gene: TRBV6-5
D gene: TRBD2
clone size: NA
CDR3 length: 14
CDR3 DNA: TGTGCCAGCAGTCCGGGACTATGGGGAGAGACCCAGTACTTC
CDR3 protein: CASSPGLWGETQYF

J gene: TRBJ2-1
V gene: TRBV16
D gene: NA
clone size: NA
CDR3 length: 18
CDR3 DNA: TGTGCCAGCGGAGGGTCGGAGCGGAGATATTTCACCTACAATGAGCAGTTCTTC
CDR3 protein: CASGGSERRYFTYNEQFF

J gene: TRBJ2-2
V gene: TRBV5-1
D gene: TRBD2
clone size: NA
CDR3 length: 12
CDR3 DNA: TGCGCCAGCAGGGGAGGGGCCGGGGAGCTGTTTTTT
CDR3 protein: CASRGGAGELFF

J gene: TRBJ2-6
V gene: TRBV29-1
D gene: NA
clone size: once
CDR3 length: 15
CDR3 DNA: TGCAGCGTGTCAGACAGAGCCTCTGGGGCCAACGTCCTGACTTTC
CDR3 protein: CSVSDRASGANVLTF

J gene: TRBJ2-1
V gene: TRBV6-4
D gene: NA
clone size: NA
CDR3 length: 14
CDR3 DNA: TGTGCCAGCAGTGAAGGGGGTGACCCTAATGAGCAGTTCTTC
CDR3 protein: CASSEGGDPNEQFF

J gene: TRBJ2-2
V gene: TRBV7-9
D gene: TRBD1
clone size: NA
CDR3 length: 12
CDR3 DNA: TGTGCCAGTACACAGGGGAGCGGGGAGCTGTTTTTT
CDR3 protein: CASTQGSGELFF

J gene: TRBJ1-2
V gene: TRBV4-3
D gene: NA
clone size: NA
CDR3 length: 14
CDR3 DNA: TGCGCCAGCAGCCCGGACAGCGGACTAGGGGGCTACACCTTC
CDR3 protein: CASSPDSGLGGYTF

J gene: TRBJ2-2
V gene: TRBV9
D gene: TRBD2
clone size: NA
CDR3 length: 18
CDR3 DNA: TGTGCCAGCAGCCCTCCGGGACTAGCGGGAGAAAGGTCCGGGGAGCTGTTTTTT
CDR3 protein: CASSPPGLAGERSGELFF

J gene: TRBJ2-7
V gene: TRBV11-1
D gene: NA
clone size: few
CDR3 length: 12
CDR3 DNA: TGTGCCAGCAGCGAGGGATGGGACGAGCAGTACTTC
CDR3 protein: CASSEGWDEQYF

J gene: TRBJ2-6
V gene: TRBV6-5
D gene: NA
clone size: once
CDR3 length: 16
CDR3 DNA: TGTGCCAGCAGTTATGGTTCCGGCTCTGGGGCCAACGTCCTGACTTTC
CDR3 protein: CASSYGSGSGANVLTF

J gene: TRBJ1-5
V gene: TRBV5-1
D gene: TRBD1
clone size: NA
CDR3 length: 15
CDR3 DNA: TGCGCCAGCAGCCCAGGGACAGGGCGGCGACAGCCCCAGCATTTT
CDR3 protein: CASSPGTGRRQPQHF

J gene: TRBJ1-3
V gene: TRBV6-6
D gene: NA
clone size: NA
CDR3 length: 16
CDR3 DNA: TGTGCCAGCAGTCGACGACAGGCTAACTCTGGAAACACCATATATTTT
CDR3 protein: CASSRRQANSGNTIYF

J gene: TRBJ1-2
V gene: TRBV5-1
D gene: NA
clone size: NA
CDR3 length: 13
CDR3 DNA: TGCGCCAGCAATCTTGAGGGAAACTATGGCTACACCTTC
CDR3 protein: CASNLEGNYGYTF

J gene: TRBJ2-4
V gene: TRBV28
D gene: TRBD2
clone size: once
CDR3 length: 17
CDR3 DNA: TGTGCCAGCAGTCCTCCCCTAGCGGTGATAGCCAAAAACATTCAGTACTTC
CDR3 protein: CASSPPLAVIAKNIQYF

J gene: TRBJ2-1
V gene: TRBV9
D gene: TRBD2
clone size: NA
CDR3 length: 12
CDR3 DNA: TGTGCCAGCAGCGCAGGGACTAGGGCGCAGTTCTTC
CDR3 protein: CASSAGTRAQFF

J gene: TRBJ2-7
V gene: TRBV9
D gene: NA
clone size: NA
CDR3 length: 14
CDR3 DNA: TGTGCCAGCAGCCGAAATCCAGACAGTCTTGAGCAGTACTTC
CDR3 protein: CASSRNPDSLEQYF

J gene: TRBJ2-5
V gene: TRBV30
D gene: TRBD2
clone size: NA
CDR3 length: 15
CDR3 DNA: TGTGCCTGGAGAGGGACTAGCGGAAACCAAGAGACCCAGTACTTC
CDR3 protein: CAWRGTSGNQETQYF

J gene: TRBJ1-4
V gene: TRBV28
D gene: NA
clone size: NA
CDR3 length: 16
CDR3 DNA: TGTGCCAGCAGTTTGGGAGGCCAGGTCATTAATGAAAAACTGTTTTTT
CDR3 protein: CASSLGGQVINEKLFF

J gene: TRBJ1-2
V gene: TRBV5-1
D gene: NA
clone size: few
CDR3 length: 14
CDR3 DNA: TGCGCCAGCAGCTTGATTGAACTGAACTATGGCTACACCTTC
CDR3 protein: CASSLIELNYGYTF

J gene: TRBJ2-4
V gene: TRBV6-5
D gene: TRBD1
clone size: once
CDR3 length: 15
CDR3 DNA: TGTGCCAGCAGTTACTCGACAGGGGCAAAAAACATTCAGTACTTC
CDR3 protein: CASSYSTGAKNIQYF

J gene: TRBJ2-2
V gene: TRBV18
D gene: NA
clone size: NA
CDR3 length: 16
CDR3 DNA: TGTGCCAGCTCTTACCTCGACCCAGGGGTGACCGGGGAGCTGTTTTTT
CDR3 protein: CASSYLDPGVTGELFF

J gene: TRBJ1-6
V gene: TRBV30
D gene: TRBD1
clone size: few
CDR3 length: 14
CDR3 DNA: TGTGCCTGGAGTGTGGGACAGGGTATTTTCACCCTCCACTTT
CDR3 protein: CAWSVGQGIFTLHF

J gene: TRBJ2-7
V gene: TRBV11-3
D gene: NA
clone size: NA
CDR3 length: 15
CDR3 DNA: TGTGCCAGCAGCTTACGGACGGGAGCCACCTACGAGCAGTACTTC
CDR3 protein: CASSLRTGATYEQYF

J gene: TRBJ1-1
V gene: TRBV27
D gene: TRBD1
clone size: NA
CDR3 length: 15
CDR3 DNA: TGTGCCAGCAGTGCTAGGGACAGGGGGAACACTGAAGCTTTCTTT
CDR3 protein: CASSARDRGNTEAFF

J gene: TRBJ2-7
V gene: TRBV13
D gene: TRBD2
clone size: NA
CDR3 length: 16
CDR3 DNA: TGTGCCAGCAGCCCCCCCCTAGCGGGGGCCCTATACGAGCAGTACTTC
CDR3 protein: CASSPPLAGALYEQYF

J gene: TRBJ2-3
V gene: TRBV4-3
D gene: TRBD2
clone size: NA
CDR3 length: 19
CDR3 DNA: TGCGCCAGCAGCCAACTTCGGGGGACTAGCGGGAAGAGCACAGATACGCAGTATTTT
CDR3 protein: CASSQLRGTSGKSTDTQYF

J gene: TRBJ2-7
V gene: TRBV9
D gene: NA
clone size: NA
CDR3 length: 15
CDR3 DNA: TGTGCCAGCAGTACCCGTCCGGGGGGCTCCGGCGAGCAGTACTTC
CDR3 protein: CASSTRPGGSGEQYF

J gene: TRBJ2-5
V gene: TRBV2
D gene: TRBD2
clone size: NA
CDR3 length: 15
CDR3 DNA: TGTGCCAGCATTGAGACTAGCGGGGGTTGGGGGACCCAGTACTTC
CDR3 protein: CASIETSGGWGTQYF

J gene: TRBJ2-3
V gene: TRBV6-4
D gene: NA
clone size: NA
CDR3 length: 14
CDR3 DNA: TGTGCCACCCCGGGGGAGAGTTCTACAGATACGCAGTATTTT
CDR3 protein: CATPGESSTDTQYF

J gene: TRBJ1-1
V gene: TRBV19
D gene: NA
clone size: NA
CDR3 length: 15
CDR3 DNA: TGTGCCAGTAGTATACCGGCGGATTATAACACTGAAGCTTTCTTT
CDR3 protein: CASSIPADYNTEAFF

J gene: TRBJ2-2
V gene: TRBV19
D gene: TRBD1
clone size: NA
CDR3 length: 16
CDR3 DNA: TGTGCCAGTAGTATAATCGGACAGGGGAGGGTCGGGGAGCTGTTTTTT
CDR3 protein: CASSIIGQGRVGELFF

J gene: TRBJ2-2
V gene: TRBV30
D gene: NA
clone size: NA
CDR3 length: 13
CDR3 DNA: TGTGCCTTTACCCGGGTGAACACCGGGGAGCTGTTTTTT
CDR3 protein: CAFTRVNTGELFF

J gene: TRBJ1-2
V gene: TRBV30
D gene: TRBD1
clone size: NA
CDR3 length: 16
CDR3 DNA: TGTGCCTGGAGTGTACGTCGACAGGGGGCGCGTCGGGGCTACACCTTC
CDR3 protein: CAWSVRRQGARRGYTF

J gene: TRBJ1-2
V gene: TRBV28
D gene: NA
clone size: NA
CDR3 length: 18
CDR3 DNA: TGTGCCAGCATCCAAGCGTGGGCGCAGGTAGGGGTCGACTATGGCTACACCTTC
CDR3 protein: CASIQAWAQVGVDYGYTF

J gene: TRBJ2-1
V gene: TRBV7-9
D gene: TRBD2
clone size: NA
CDR3 length: 16
CDR3 DNA: TGTGCCAGCAGCCCCACAAATCCTAGCGGGAACGAAGAGCAGTTCTTC
CDR3 protein: CASSPTNPSGNEEQFF

J gene: TRBJ1-4
V gene: TRBV29-1
D gene: NA
clone size: NA
CDR3 length: 11
CDR3 DNA: TGCAGCGCTTCCTCACTTGAAAAACTGTTTTTT
CDR3 protein: CSASSLEKLFF

J gene: TRBJ2-6
V gene: TRBV7-2
D gene: TRBD2
clone size: NA
CDR3 length: 16
CDR3 DNA: TGTGCCAGCACGGGGGGGCCGGTTTCTGGGGCCAACGTCCTGACTTTC
CDR3 protein: CASTGGPVSGANVLTF

J gene: TRBJ2-7
V gene: TRBV7-2
D gene: TRBD2
clone size: NA
CDR3 length: 14
CDR3 DNA: TGTGCCAGCTCCGTAGCGGGAGCCCCTAAGGAGCAGTACTTC
CDR3 protein: CASSVAGAPKEQYF

J gene: TRBJ2-5
V gene: TRBV29-1
D gene: NA
clone size: NA
CDR3 length: 14
CDR3 DNA: TGCAGCGTTGATGGCTGGTCGGGGAAGGAGACCCAGTACTTC
CDR3 protein: CSVDGWSGKETQYF